This TCR beta chain was found in a study of blood T cell repertoires in COVID-19. Whole-study context: Spain, Italy and the United States supplied samples that represented acute and convalescent COVID-19. T cells, B-cell-depleted T cells, or PBMCs provided the cDNA or gDNA that served as material.

Germline CDR1 is SGHAT and CDR2 is FQNNGV. This CDR3 is built from 14 residues. V lost 8 bases, J lost 8 bases, and 21 bases lay in between. In the study's own analysis: By means of reference gene primer amplification, nucleated cell counts were estimated. Using immunoSEQ multiplex PCR, the repertoire was profiled, and TCRdb retains in-frame clones only, with some absent. V, J and clone size derive from that table, while D and trimming were established from the DNA sequence. The sample includes roughly 290,000 clones, 87% of them seen just once. Sequencing was done on a sample of peripheral blood. This sequence originates from a woman aged 45-65 years who had recovered from COVID-19. The chain joins TRBV11-2 to TRBJ1-2, with D possibly matching TRBD1 (5 bases). CDR3 region: CASSPTGGLGGYTF. CDR3 coding DNA: TGTGCCAGCTCCCCTACCGGGGGGTTGGGGGGCTACACCTTC.